The next 2 T cell receptor beta chains were all read from a single sample in a study of blood T cell repertoires in COVID-19. Sequencing was performed with immunoSEQ multiplex PCR; in TCRdb, only in-frame clones are kept and a portion is missing. The table includes 50,000 to 60,000 clones, 87% detected once. Sequenced input: peripheral blood. The receptors here all came from a middle-aged man with COVID-19, enrolled during active disease.

This chain uses TRBV6-6 with TRBJ1-2; 9 positions match TRBD1. This CDR3 contains 14 residues. CDR1 is MNHNY, CDR2 SVGAGI, per germline (reference sequence). V dropped 5 bases and J dropped 5; count of bases not matched to a gene: 6. CDR3 protein: CASSQTGGPYGYTF. As DNA, the CDR3 is TGTGCCAGCAGTCAGACAGGGGGGCCTTATGGCTACACCTTC.

The chain recombines TRBV7-9 with TRBJ1-1, with 9 bases lining up with TRBD1. CDR1 is SEHNR, CDR2 FQNEAQ, per germline (reference sequence). This CDR3 comprises 16 residues. V lost 1 base to trimming and J lost 6 bases; unmatched junction nucleotides: 9. CDR3 in amino acids: CASSLVGTGRRAEAFF. The CDR3 bases are TGTGCCAGCAGCTTAGTGGGGACAGGGCGAAGAGCTGAAGCTTTCTTT.